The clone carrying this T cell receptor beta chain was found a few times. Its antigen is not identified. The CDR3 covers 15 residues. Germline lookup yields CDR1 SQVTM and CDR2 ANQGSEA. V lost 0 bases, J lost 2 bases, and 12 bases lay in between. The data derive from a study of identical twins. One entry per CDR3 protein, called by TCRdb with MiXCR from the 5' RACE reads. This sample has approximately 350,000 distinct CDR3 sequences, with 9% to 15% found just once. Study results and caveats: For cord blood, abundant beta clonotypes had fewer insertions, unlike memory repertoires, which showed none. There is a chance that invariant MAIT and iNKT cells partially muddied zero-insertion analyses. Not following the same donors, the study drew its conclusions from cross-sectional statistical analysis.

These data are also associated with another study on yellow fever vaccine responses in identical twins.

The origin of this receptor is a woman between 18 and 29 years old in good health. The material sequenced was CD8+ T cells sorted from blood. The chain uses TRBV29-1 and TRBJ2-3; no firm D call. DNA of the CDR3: TGCAGCGTTGAAGATCTGAACGGGTACACAGATACGCAGTATTTT. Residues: CSVEDLNGYTDTQYF.